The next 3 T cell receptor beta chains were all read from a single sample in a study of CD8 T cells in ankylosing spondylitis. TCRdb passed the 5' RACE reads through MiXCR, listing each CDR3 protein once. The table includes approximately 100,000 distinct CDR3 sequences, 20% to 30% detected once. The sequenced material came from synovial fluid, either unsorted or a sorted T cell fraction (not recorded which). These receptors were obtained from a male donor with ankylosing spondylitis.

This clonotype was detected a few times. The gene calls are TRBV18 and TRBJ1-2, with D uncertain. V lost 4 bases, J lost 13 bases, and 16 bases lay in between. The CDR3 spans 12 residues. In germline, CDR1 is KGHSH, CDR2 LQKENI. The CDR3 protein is CASSRGNLKGTF. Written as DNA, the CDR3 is TGTGCCAGCTCACGGGGAAATCTAAAGGGCACCTTC.

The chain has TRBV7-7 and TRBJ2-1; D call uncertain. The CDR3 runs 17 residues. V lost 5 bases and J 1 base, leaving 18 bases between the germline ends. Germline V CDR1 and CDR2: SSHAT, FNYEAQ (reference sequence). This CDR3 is CASSPDPAVGSYNEQFF. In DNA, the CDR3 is TGTGCCAGCAGCCCTGATCCGGCTGTCGGTTCCTACAATGAGCAGTTCTTC. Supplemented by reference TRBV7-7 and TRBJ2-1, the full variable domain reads GAGVSQSPRYKVTKRGQDVTLRCDPISSHATLYWYQQALGQGPEFLTYFNYEAQPDKSGLPSDRFSAERPEGSISTLTIQRTEQRDSAMYRCASSPDPAVGSYNEQFFGPGTRLTVL.

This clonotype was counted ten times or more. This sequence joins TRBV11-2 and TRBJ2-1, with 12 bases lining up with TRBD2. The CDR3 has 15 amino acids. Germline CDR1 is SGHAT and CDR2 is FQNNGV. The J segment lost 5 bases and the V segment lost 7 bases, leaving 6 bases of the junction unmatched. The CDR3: CASKLLAGGDNEQFF. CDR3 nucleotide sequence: TGTGCCAGCAAATTACTAGCGGGAGGTGACAATGAGCAGTTCTTC.